The next 5 T cell receptor beta chains were all read from a single sample in a study of blood T cell repertoires in COVID-19. Measured with immunoSEQ multiplex PCR; TCRdb has only the in-frame clones, and not every one. This sample yields 150,000 to 200,000 clones, of which around 80% are seen a single time; 14% belongs to the top ten. Specimen: peripheral blood. Receptors were obtained from a woman aged 70-85 years with COVID-19, enrolled during active disease.

The rearrangement uses TRBV19 and TRBJ1-1; possible D gene TRBD1, 5 bases. CDR3 length: 17 residues. CDR1 LNHDA and CDR2 SQIVND come from the germline V gene (reference sequence). With 7 bases removed from V and 0 bases from J, the gap between germline ends came to 21 bases. CDR3 nucleotide sequence: TGTGCCAGTACTCCCGGGACTGATATTACCTTGAACACTGAAGCTTTCTTT. Protein sequence: CASTPGTDITLNTEAFF.

The V call is TRBV10-2, the J call TRBJ2-2, with 8 bases identical to TRBD2. Germline CDR1 is WSHSY and CDR2 is SAAADI. J was trimmed by 5 bases and V by 0 bases; bases with no gene match: 5. This CDR3 region has 16 residues. CDR3 nucleotides: TGCGCCAGCAGTGAGTCGGTGGCTAGCGGGACCGGGGAGCTGTTTTTT. Translating it yields CASSESVASGTGELFF.

The chain is built from TRBV5-1 and TRBJ2-1; perhaps TRBD1 as D (5 bases). V lost 3 bases, J lost 6 bases, and 16 bases lay in between. The CDR3 extends over 15 amino acids. Germline V gene data show CDR1 as SGHRS and CDR2 as YFSETQ. This CDR3 reads CASSSNTGWGNEQFF. The CDR3 DNA follows: TGCGCCAGCAGCTCAAATACAGGTTGGGGCAATGAGCAGTTCTTC.

This rearrangement joins TRBV2 to TRBJ1-1; D gene ambiguous. The CDR3 loop spans 13 amino acids. Germline CDR1 and CDR2: SNHLY and FYNNEI. V was clipped by 9 bases and J by 1 base, with 12 bases between them. The CDR3 coding sequence is TGTGCCAGTCATTACACCTCGAACACTGAAGCTTTCTTT. It yields the protein CASHYTSNTEAFF.

The sample holds one count of this clone. V and J are TRBV5-1 and TRBJ2-1; 9 nucleotides line up with TRBD2. The V and J ends lost 2 bases and 4 bases, in that order; junction bases with no gene match: 4. The CDR3 has 15 amino acids. Germline V gene sequence: CDR1 SGHRS, CDR2 YFSETQ. CDR3 in amino acids: CASSLSLAGYNEQFF. For the CDR3, the DNA is TGCGCCAGCAGCTTAAGCCTAGCGGGGTACAATGAGCAGTTCTTC.